This T cell receptor (beta chain) was identified in a study of shared clonotypes between healthy human individuals. Under the authors' procedure: Junction-only sequences produced by ImmunoSEQ had no quality scores, so filtering differed. Assay used: immunoSEQ multiplex PCR; TCRdb lists only in-frame clones, some missing. V and J calls and clone size are given by that table; D and trimming were obtained from the DNA. The data show approximately 620,000 clones, almost 97% seen once. This CDR3 region has 15 residues. V shed 5 bases and J 6 bases; nucleotides not matched to a gene: 9. Germline-derived CDR1 and CDR2 are SGHNT and YENEEA.

The V and J genes are TRBV11-3 and TRBJ2-1, with TRBD2 matching 8 bases. Material for sequencing was naive CD4+ T cells sorted from blood. Subset noted: CD45RA+ positively selected. The TCR originated in a woman aged 25 to 39 in good health. In DNA form, the CDR3 reads TGTGCCAGCAGCCGCACTAGCGGATATATCAATGAGCAGTTCTTC. It is translated as CASSRTSGYINEQFF. Full variable domain (missing parts from reference TRBV11-3 and TRBJ2-1): EAGVVQSPRYKIIEKKQPVAFWCNPISGHNTLYWYLQNLGQGPELLIRYENEEAVDDSQLPKDRFSAERLKGVDSTLKIQPAELGDSAVYLCASSRTSGYINEQFFGPGTRLTVL.